These 32 T cell receptor beta chains were all obtained from the same sample, sequenced in a study of blood T cell repertoires in COVID-19. Sequencing used immunoSEQ multiplex PCR; TCRdb keeps in-frame clones, though not all of them. The data show roughly 56,000 clones, with 85% to 95% seen just once and 4.6% held by the top ten. Sequenced sample: peripheral blood. The receptors shown here come from a man aged 45-65 years with active COVID-19.

V is TRBV10-3 and J is TRBJ2-5; 7 nucleotides align to TRBD2. This CDR3 comprises 14 residues. Per germline, CDR1 ENHRY and CDR2 SYGVKD. V was pared by 6 bases and J by 3 bases, with 7 bases of the junction left unmatched. This CDR3 is CAISSSGGEETQYF. The CDR3 DNA reads TGTGCCATCAGCTCTAGCGGAGGGGAAGAGACCCAGTACTTC.

The sample holds a few counts of this clone. This rearrangement joins TRBV28 to TRBJ1-5, with D possibly being TRBD1 (6 bases). V lost 8 bases to trimming and J lost 2 bases, with 19 bases between them. Germline CDR1 reads MDHEN; CDR2 reads SYDVKM. The CDR3 spans 16 residues. The CDR3 coding sequence is TGTGCCAGCTTCCTAAGGAGCAGGGGTGGCAATCAGCCCCAGCATTTT. Amino acid sequence: CASFLRSRGGNQPQHF. Using reference TRBV28 and TRBJ1-5 for the parts outside the CDR3, the full variable domain is DVKVTQSSRYLVKRTGEKVFLECVQDMDHENMFWYRQDPGLGLRLIYFSYDVKMKEKGDIPEGYSVSREKKERFSLILESASTNQTSMYLCASFLRSRGGNQPQHFGDGTRLSIL.

V is TRBV28 and J is TRBJ1-4; D is unresolved. Germline values: CDR1 MDHEN, CDR2 SYDVKM. This CDR3 is built from 18 residues. The V gene lost 4 bases and the J gene lost 4 bases, with 22 bases spanning the gap. This CDR3 is CASSSLPGSQQNNEKLFF. As DNA, the CDR3 is TGTGCCAGCAGTTCCCTACCGGGGTCGCAGCAGAATAATGAAAAACTGTTTTTT.

The chain carries TRBV5-4 and TRBJ2-1; TRBD2 aligns across 7 bases. Germline V CDR1 and CDR2: SGHNT, YYREEE (reference sequence). The trim removed 4 bases at V and 7 bases at J, leaving 14 bases unmatched. CDR3 length: 16 residues. CDR3 protein: CASSPGPLAGGNEQFF. In DNA form, the CDR3 reads TGTGCCAGCAGCCCGGGACCCTTAGCCGGGGGGAATGAGCAGTTCTTC. Complete variable domain (other parts from reference TRBV5-4 and TRBJ2-1): ETGVTQSPTHLIKTRGQQVTLRCSSQSGHNTVSWYQQALGQGPQFIFQYYREEENGRGNFPPRFSGLQFPNYSSELNVNALELDDSALYLCASSPGPLAGGNEQFFGPGTRLTVL.

The rearrangement uses TRBV28 and TRBJ1-1; D perhaps matches TRBD1 (6 bases). The V end was cut by 3 bases, the J end by 5 bases, with 13 bases between. Germline CDR1 and CDR2: MDHEN and SYDVKM. There are 14 residues in the CDR3. The CDR3 spells CASSFQGIGTEAFF. CDR3 nucleotide sequence: TGTGCCAGCAGTTTTCAGGGGATAGGGACTGAAGCTTTCTTT.

The gene calls are TRBV7-9 and TRBJ2-1; 8 nucleotides agree with TRBD1. The germline V gene has CDR1 SEHNR and CDR2 FQNEAQ (reference sequence). V lost 10 bases and J lost 5; bases outside the gene matches: 7. The CDR3 is made up of 13 amino acids. The CDR3 DNA reads TGTGCCAATGGACAGGGTGCTGACAATGAGCAGTTCTTC. Residues: CANGQGADNEQFF.

The chain has TRBV6-2 or TRBV6-3 and TRBJ2-7; 10 bases match TRBD2. Germline loops: CDR1 MNHEY, CDR2 SVGEGT. The CDR3 consists of 16 residues. Trimming cost V 5 bases and J 2 bases; bases outside gene matches: 9. The CDR3 coding sequence is TGTGCCAGCAGTCCCTTCGGGCTAGCGGGAGCCTACGAGCAGTACTTC. This encodes CASSPFGLAGAYEQYF.

V and J are TRBV5-1 and TRBJ1-4; D might be TRBD1 (5 bases). This CDR3 is built from 15 residues. V lost 0 bases and J lost 2, with 8 bases in between. Germline CDR1 SGHRS, CDR2 YFSETQ. The CDR3 nucleotides are TGCGCCAGCAGCTTGGCGCGGGGGACTAATGAAAAACTGTTTTTT. Residues: CASSLARGTNEKLFF.

This clone has a single count. This chain connects TRBV5-1 to TRBJ1-3; 7 positions match TRBD1. Germline CDR1 reads SGHRS; CDR2 reads YFSETQ. Germline trimming cut 0 bases from V and 2 bases from J; bases unmatched to any gene: 8. The CDR3 spans 17 residues. DNA for the CDR3: TGCGCCAGCAGCTTGGAATACAGGGGTGCCACTGGAAACACCATATATTTT. Its protein is CASSLEYRGATGNTIYF.

This clone was observed a few times. The V gene is TRBV28, the J gene TRBJ1-2; a weak D match, TRBD1 (5 bases). Germline loops: CDR1 MDHEN, CDR2 SYDVKM. The CDR3 is 13 residues long. V lost 7 bases and J 8 bases, leaving 17 bases between the germline ends. The CDR3, as DNA: TGTGCCAGCATTCCTTTGGGGGGGAGCGGCTACACCTTC. This encodes CASIPLGGSGYTF.

The CDR3 DNA sequence: TGTGCCAGCAGCCCCGGGACAGTACGCGACGAGCAGTACTTC. Its translation is CASSPGTVRDEQYF. V gene TRBV7-8 combines with J gene TRBJ2-7; 7 nucleotides align to TRBD1. Germline V lookup: CDR1 SGHVS, CDR2 FQNEAQ. The ends lost 5 bases at V and 5 bases at J; junction bases unmatched: 9. The CDR3 has 14 amino acids.

In its sample, this clone is medium-sized. J is TRBJ1-5 and V is TRBV6-1; D unresolved. Germline V lookup: CDR1 MNHNS, CDR2 SASEGT. The V gene lost 1 base and the J gene lost 0 bases, with 13 bases spanning the gap. CDR3 length: 17 residues. CDR3 nucleotides: TGTGCCAGCAGTGAAGGGGTCCTGCGGTATAGCAATCAGCCCCAGCATTTT. Residues: CASSEGVLRYSNQPQHF.

The chain uses TRBV6-2 or TRBV6-3 and TRBJ1-5; TRBD1 is a possible D gene (5 bases). Germline V CDR1 and CDR2: MNHEY, SVGEGT. Trimming removed 3 bases at V and 6 bases at J, with 12 bases between. This CDR3 is 14 amino acids long. CDR3 sequence (DNA): TGTGCCAGCAGTTATCAGGGCCCCACTCAGCCCCAGCATTTT. Translated, it gives CASSYQGPTQPQHF.

Points on this clone: The junction differs from germline at one of its ends, possibly a read error. The chain employs TRBV7-9 and TRBJ2-7, with TRBD2 matching over 7 bases. The germline CDR1 and CDR2 sequences are SEHNR and FQNEAQ (reference sequence). The CDR3 length is 12 residues. The CDR3 coding sequence is TGTGCCAGCAGCCTAGCGGTTAGCGAGCAGTACTTC. Translating gives CASSLAVSEQYF. The full variable domain, rest sourced from reference TRBV7-9 and TRBJ2-7, is DTGVSQNPRHKITKRGQNVTFRCDPISEHNRLYWYRQTLGQGPEFLTYFQNEAQLEKSRLLSDRFSAERPKGSFSTLEIQRTEQGDSAMYLCASSLAVSEQYFGPGTRLTVT.

V is TRBV6-5 and J is TRBJ2-7; 7 nucleotides align to TRBD1. The CDR3 totals 12 residues. CDR1 is MNHEY and CDR2 is SVGAGI in the germline V gene. After removal of 6 bases from V and 3 bases from J, the junction contained 2 bases not matched to a gene. CDR3 coding DNA: TGTGCCAGCAGCCGACAGGGCTACGAGCAGTACTTC. Translated, it gives CASSRQGYEQYF.

V gene TRBV6-5 combines with J gene TRBJ1-4; no reliable D call. Trimming shortened V by 6 bases and J by 5 bases, and 7 bases separated the two germline ends. CDR1 and CDR2 from the germline V gene are MNHEY and SVGAGI. The CDR3 runs to 12 residues. CDR3 loop: CASRAANEKLFF. Written as DNA, the CDR3 is TGTGCCAGCAGGGCAGCGAATGAAAAACTGTTTTTT.

The rearrangement joins TRBV5-6 to TRBJ2-1, with TRBD1 matching over 7 bases. The CDR3 covers 17 residues. Trimming cost V 3 bases and J 7 bases; bases outside gene matches: 16. Germline V gives CDR1 SGHDT, CDR2 YYEEEE. The DNA for the CDR3 is TGTGCCAGCAGCTACGACCACGGACAGGTCGGGCGGAATGAGCAGTTCTTC. Its protein product is CASSYDHGQVGRNEQFF.

V and J are TRBV15 and TRBJ2-1, with TRBD1 matching 9 bases. The CDR3 is 14 residues long. Trimming at V came to 7 bases and at J to 7 bases, leaving 8 bases not matched to a gene. Per germline, CDR1 LNHNV and CDR2 YYDKDF (reference sequence). CDR3 sequence: CATTPRGTGNEQFF. CDR3 DNA sequence: TGTGCCACCACCCCCCGGGGGACAGGGAATGAGCAGTTCTTC.

The CDR3 protein is CSASWLASYNEQFF. The DNA for the CDR3 is TGCAGTGCTAGTTGGCTAGCAAGCTACAATGAGCAGTTCTTC. This chain links TRBV20-1 with TRBJ2-1, with D maybe TRBD2 (5 bases). Germline assignment: CDR1 DFQATT and CDR2 SNEGSKA (reference sequence). The CDR3 totals 14 residues. Trimming left V 3 bases short and J 3 bases short, with 12 bases between.

A single count supports this clone. CDR3 residues: CASSQGNRGRYEQYF. CDR3 nucleotide sequence: TGTGCCAGCAGCCAAGGGAACAGGGGACGGTACGAGCAGTACTTC. This chain connects TRBV14 to TRBJ2-7, with TRBD1 matching over 7 bases. The CDR3 is 15 amino acids. The V gene end was trimmed by 1 base and the J gene end by 4 bases; junction bases not matched to a gene: 7. Germline CDR1 is SGHDN and CDR2 is FVKESK.

V is TRBV18 and J is TRBJ2-7, with 9 bases fitting TRBD1. The V gene's germline CDR1 is KGHSH and CDR2 LQKENI. After removal of 0 bases from V and 6 bases from J, the junction contained 6 bases not matched to a gene. The CDR3 contains 15 residues. The CDR3 is CASSPPGQGRVEQYF. The CDR3 DNA is TGTGCCAGCTCACCACCGGGACAGGGCAGAGTCGAGCAGTACTTC. The full variable domain, in which reference TRBV18 and TRBJ2-7 provide the parts outside the CDR3, is NAGVMQNPRHLVRRRGQEARLRCSPMKGHSHVYWYRQLPEEGLKFMVYLQKENIIDESGMPKERFSAEFPKEGPSILRIQQVVRGDSAAYFCASSPPGQGRVEQYFGPGTRLTVT.

Only one count was recorded for this clone. CDR3 protein: CASSKTGDFEAFF. The CDR3 nucleotides read TGTGCCAGCAGTAAAACAGGGGACTTTGAAGCTTTCTTT. The V call is TRBV12-3 or TRBV12-4, the J call TRBJ1-1; TRBD1 matches at 7 bases. The junction had 7 bases not matched to a gene; V was cut back by 5 bases and J by 7 bases. This CDR3 has 13 residues.

The V gene is TRBV7-2, the J gene TRBJ2-3; 13 nucleotides match TRBD2. CDR1 is SGHTA, CDR2 FQGNSA, per germline. The ends lost 0 bases at V and 8 bases at J; junction bases unmatched: 5. This CDR3 has 16 residues. CDR3 nucleotide sequence: TGTGCCAGCAGCTTAGCGGGACTAGCGGGGAGGGGTACGCAGTATTTT. This translates into CASSLAGLAGRGTQYF.

The chain recombines TRBV23-1 with TRBJ1-2; TRBD1 might be the D (6 bases). TRBV23-1 is given ORF status, its function remaining uncertain. The CDR3 totals 14 residues. Trimming cost V 8 bases and J 4 bases, with 17 bases left between them. The CDR3 reads CASPDSLGLYGYTF. CDR3 in DNA: TGCGCCAGCCCGGACAGTCTGGGCCTCTATGGCTACACCTTC.

This clone came up a few times. This rearrangement joins TRBV11-2 to TRBJ2-5; 7 bases line up with TRBD2. The CDR3 is made up of 14 amino acids. Germline values: CDR1 SGHAT, CDR2 FQNNGV. Trimming cost V 5 bases and J 5 bases; bases outside gene matches: 8. The CDR3 loop is CASSINWGGETQYF. In nucleotides, the CDR3 is TGTGCCAGCAGCATTAATTGGGGGGGGGAGACCCAGTACTTC.

The chain carries TRBV2 and TRBJ2-1; 14 nucleotides align to TRBD2. Germline V gene sequence: CDR1 SNHLY, CDR2 FYNNEI. The CDR3 contains 14 residues. Germline trimming cut 7 bases from V and 8 bases from J; bases unmatched to any gene: 4. CDR3 amino acids: CASMGLAGVYEQFF. The CDR3 DNA sequence: TGTGCCAGCATGGGACTAGCGGGAGTTTATGAGCAGTTCTTC.

The J gene is TRBJ2-1, the V gene TRBV7-9; 11 bases are a match to TRBD2. CDR1 and CDR2 from the germline V gene are SEHNR and FQNEAQ (reference sequence). After removal of 6 bases from V and 1 base from J, the junction contained 14 bases not matched to a gene. This CDR3 has 19 residues. In DNA form, the CDR3 reads TGTGCCAGCAGTCCTTCGCCAGCGACTAGCGGGGTATCCTACAATGAGCAGTTCTTC. Protein product: CASSPSPATSGVSYNEQFF.

J is TRBJ2-3 and V is TRBV7-2, with TRBD2 matching 10 bases. This CDR3 is 18 amino acids long. In germline, CDR1 is SGHTA, CDR2 FQGNSA. Losses at the gene ends were 0 bases for V and 4 bases for J; bases not matched to a gene: 10. In nucleotides, the CDR3 is TGTGCCAGCAGCTTAGCCATTATAGCGGGGGGATTTTCAGATACGCAGTATTTT. Protein sequence: CASSLAIIAGGFSDTQYF. Full variable domain (rest looked up from reference TRBV7-2 and TRBJ2-3): GAGVSQSPSNKVTEKGKDVELRCDPISGHTALYWYRQSLGQGLEFLIYFQGNSAPDKSGLPSDRFSAERTGGSVSTLTIQRTQQEDSAVYLCASSLAIIAGGFSDTQYFGPGTRLTVL.

The chain recombines TRBV29-1 with TRBJ1-1; 10 nucleotides agree with TRBD1. V lost 7 bases and J lost 5; bases outside the gene matches: 4. This CDR3 has 12 amino acids. Per germline, CDR1 SQVTM and CDR2 ANQGSEA. CDR3 coding DNA: TGCAGCGGCGGGACAGGGGAAACTGAAGCTTTCTTT. Amino acids: CSGGTGETEAFF. The full variable domain, with the rest looked up from reference TRBV29-1 and TRBJ1-1, is SAVISQKPSRDICQRGTSLTIQCQVDSQVTMMFWYRQQPGQSLTLIATANQGSEATYESGFVIDKFPISRPNLTFSTLTVSNMSPEDSSIYLCSGGTGETEAFFGQGTRLTVV.

The gene calls are TRBV24-1 and TRBJ1-5; 7 bases are a match to TRBD1. There are 15 residues in the CDR3. V was clipped by 1 base and J by 3 bases; unmatched bases: 2. The germline CDR1 and CDR2 sequences are KGHDR and SFDVKD. This CDR3 reads CATSDLGQANQPQHF. The CDR3, as DNA: TGTGCCACCAGTGATTTAGGACAGGCCAATCAGCCCCAGCATTTT.

The count of this clone is one. The chain links TRBV7-9 to TRBJ2-2; 8 bases align to TRBD2. The CDR3 loop spans 17 amino acids. Germline values: CDR1 SEHNR, CDR2 FQNEAQ (reference sequence). Unmatched junction bases numbered 12, after V lost 3 bases and J lost 6 bases. CDR3 in DNA: TGTGCCAGCAGCTTGGGCTACGGAGCGGGAGTCCCCGGGGAGCTGTTTTTT. This gives the protein CASSLGYGAGVPGELFF.

This chain joins TRBV4-1 and TRBJ1-1, with 11 bases identical to TRBD1. V shed 0 bases and J 4 bases; nucleotides not matched to a gene: 10. This CDR3 has 18 amino acids. Germline CDR1 reads MGHRA; CDR2 reads YSYEKL. This CDR3 is CASSQDPGQGAGFTEAFF. CDR3 bases: TGCGCCAGCAGCCAAGATCCCGGACAGGGGGCCGGATTCACTGAAGCTTTCTTT.